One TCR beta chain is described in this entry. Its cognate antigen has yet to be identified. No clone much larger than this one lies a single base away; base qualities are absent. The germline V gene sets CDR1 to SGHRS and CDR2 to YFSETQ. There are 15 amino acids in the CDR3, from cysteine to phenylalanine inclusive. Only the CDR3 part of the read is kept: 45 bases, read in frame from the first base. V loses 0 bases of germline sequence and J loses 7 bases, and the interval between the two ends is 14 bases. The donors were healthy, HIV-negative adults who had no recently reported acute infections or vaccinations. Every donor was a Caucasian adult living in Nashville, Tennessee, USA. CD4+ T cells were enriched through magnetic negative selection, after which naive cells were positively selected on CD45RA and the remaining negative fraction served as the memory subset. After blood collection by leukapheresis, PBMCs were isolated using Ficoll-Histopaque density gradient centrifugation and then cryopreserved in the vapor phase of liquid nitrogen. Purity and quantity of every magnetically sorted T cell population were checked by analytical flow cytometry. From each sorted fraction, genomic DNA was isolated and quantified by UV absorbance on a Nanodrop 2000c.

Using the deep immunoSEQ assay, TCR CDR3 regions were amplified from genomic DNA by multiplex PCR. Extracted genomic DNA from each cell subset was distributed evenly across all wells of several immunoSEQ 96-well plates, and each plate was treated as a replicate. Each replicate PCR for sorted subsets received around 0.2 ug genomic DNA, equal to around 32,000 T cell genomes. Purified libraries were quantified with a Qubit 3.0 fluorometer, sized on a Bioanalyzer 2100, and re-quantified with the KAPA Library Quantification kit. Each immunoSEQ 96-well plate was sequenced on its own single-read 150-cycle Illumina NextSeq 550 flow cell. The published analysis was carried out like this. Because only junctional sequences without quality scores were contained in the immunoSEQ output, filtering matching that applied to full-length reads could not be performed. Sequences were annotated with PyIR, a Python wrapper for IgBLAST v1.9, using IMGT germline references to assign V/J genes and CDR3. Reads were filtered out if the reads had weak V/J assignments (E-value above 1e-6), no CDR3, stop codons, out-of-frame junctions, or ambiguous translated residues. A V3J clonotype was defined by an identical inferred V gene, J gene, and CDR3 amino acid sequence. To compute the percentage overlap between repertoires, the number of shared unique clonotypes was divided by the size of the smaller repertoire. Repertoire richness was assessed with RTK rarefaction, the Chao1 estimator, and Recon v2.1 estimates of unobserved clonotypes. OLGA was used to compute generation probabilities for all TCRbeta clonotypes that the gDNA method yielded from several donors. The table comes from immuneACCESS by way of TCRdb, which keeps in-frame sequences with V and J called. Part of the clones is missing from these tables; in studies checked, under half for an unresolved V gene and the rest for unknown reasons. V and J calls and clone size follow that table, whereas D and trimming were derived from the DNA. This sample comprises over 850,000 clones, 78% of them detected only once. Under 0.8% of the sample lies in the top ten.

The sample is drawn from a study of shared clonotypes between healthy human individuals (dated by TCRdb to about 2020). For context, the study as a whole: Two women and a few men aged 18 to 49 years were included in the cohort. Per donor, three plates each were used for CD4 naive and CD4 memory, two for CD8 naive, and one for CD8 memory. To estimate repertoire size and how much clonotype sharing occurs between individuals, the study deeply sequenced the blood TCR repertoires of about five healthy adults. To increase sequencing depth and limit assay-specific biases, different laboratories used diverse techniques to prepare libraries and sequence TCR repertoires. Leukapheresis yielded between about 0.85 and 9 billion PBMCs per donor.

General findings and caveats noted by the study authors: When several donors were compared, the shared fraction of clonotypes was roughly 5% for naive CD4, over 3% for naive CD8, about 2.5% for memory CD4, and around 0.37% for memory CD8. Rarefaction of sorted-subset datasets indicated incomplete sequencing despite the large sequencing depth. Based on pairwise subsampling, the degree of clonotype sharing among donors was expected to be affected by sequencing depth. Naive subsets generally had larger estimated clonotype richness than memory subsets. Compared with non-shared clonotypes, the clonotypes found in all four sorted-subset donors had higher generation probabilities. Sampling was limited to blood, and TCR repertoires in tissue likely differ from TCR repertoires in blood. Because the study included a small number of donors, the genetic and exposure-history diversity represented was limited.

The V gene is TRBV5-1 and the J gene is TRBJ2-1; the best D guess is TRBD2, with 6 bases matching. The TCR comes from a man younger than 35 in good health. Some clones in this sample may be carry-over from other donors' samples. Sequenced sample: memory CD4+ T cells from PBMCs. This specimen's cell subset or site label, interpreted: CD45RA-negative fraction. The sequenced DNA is TGCGCCAGCAGCTTGGTTCCGGGAGTAGAAAATGAGCAGTTCTTC. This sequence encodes CASSLVPGVENEQFF.